This paragraph reports one T cell receptor beta chain. Antigen: not known. The CDR3 is 16 residues long. Germline CDR1 reads KGHDR; CDR2 reads SFDVKD. Trimming removed 2 bases from V and 0 bases from J; junction bases left unmatched: 5. Researchers used 5'RACE with constant-segment primers to make TCR alpha and TCR beta cDNA libraries that carry sample barcodes and UMIs. From the 5' RACE reads, TCRdb called clonotypes with MiXCR, one entry per CDR3 protein. The table lists some 330,000 distinct CDR3 sequences, under 25% of them singletons. The sample comes from a study of T-cell memory formation after mild COVID-19. Study details: Largely donor-specific TCR clusters were found. Study-level results: CD4+ bias marked clones expanding day 15 to 37, unlike balanced contracting clones. Shrinking CD4+ clones were chiefly CM and EM; CD8+ ones were chiefly EMRA.

Sequenced input: PBMCs or a T cell subset sorted from them (not recorded which). J is TRBJ2-5 and V is TRBV24-1, with 7 bases matching TRBD1. This receptor was taken from an adult woman who had mild COVID-19 (a few samples of this study predate the infection). Cell type and time point are not known. The CDR3 is CATSDSGTVDQETQYF. The CDR3 DNA sequence: TGTGCCACCAGTGATTCGGGGACAGTGGACCAAGAGACCCAGTACTTC.